This T cell receptor (beta chain) was recorded in a study of regulatory T cells in long-lasting Graves disease. CDR1 is SQVTM, CDR2 ANQGSEA, per germline. Trimming removed 4 bases at V and 3 bases at J, with 16 bases between. This CDR3 spans 14 amino acids. As to time point: persistent/refractory GD, antithyroid drugs over 5 years with positive TRAb. Preparation of the TCR library used RNA extracted from PBMCs. A peripheral blood sample, about 9.4 milliliters in volume, was drawn into EDTA tubes. Assembly of TCR beta libraries relied on iRepertoire HTBI primers together with Arm-PCR of CDR3 regions. TCRdb independently ran MiXCR on the multiplex PCR reads; one entry per CDR3 protein. Here the sample spans roughly 450,000 distinct CDR3 sequences, around a fifth being singletons.

The receptor comes from a female donor with Graves disease. The sequences come from peripheral blood mononuclear cells (PBMCs), collected when the disease was refractory, from a patient treated with antithyroid drugs. The rearrangement joins TRBV29-1 to TRBJ2-7; no firm D call. The chain's CDR3 is CSVVVDGVFYEQYF. The CDR3 coding sequence is TGCAGCGTTGTAGTGGACGGAGTTTTCTACGAGCAGTACTTC.